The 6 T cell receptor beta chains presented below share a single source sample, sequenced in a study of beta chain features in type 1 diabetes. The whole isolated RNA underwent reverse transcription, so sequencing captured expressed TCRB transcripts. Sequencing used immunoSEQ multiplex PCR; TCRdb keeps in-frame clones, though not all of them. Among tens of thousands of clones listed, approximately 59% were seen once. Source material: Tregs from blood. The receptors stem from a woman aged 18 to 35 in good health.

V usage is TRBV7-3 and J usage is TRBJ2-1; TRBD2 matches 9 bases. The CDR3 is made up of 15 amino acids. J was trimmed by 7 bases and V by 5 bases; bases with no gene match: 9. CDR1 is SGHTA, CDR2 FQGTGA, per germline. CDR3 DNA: TGTGCCAGCAGCAATGGGCGGGGGGGCTGGAATGAGCAGTTCTTC. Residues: CASSNGRGGWNEQFF.

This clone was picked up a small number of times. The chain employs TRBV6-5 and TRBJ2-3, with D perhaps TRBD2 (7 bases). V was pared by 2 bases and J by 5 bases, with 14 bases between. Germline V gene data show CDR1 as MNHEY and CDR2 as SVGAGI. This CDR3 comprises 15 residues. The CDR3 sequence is CASSYVAGAGDTQYF. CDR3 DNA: TGTGCCAGCAGTTACGTTGCGGGGGCAGGAGATACGCAGTATTTT.

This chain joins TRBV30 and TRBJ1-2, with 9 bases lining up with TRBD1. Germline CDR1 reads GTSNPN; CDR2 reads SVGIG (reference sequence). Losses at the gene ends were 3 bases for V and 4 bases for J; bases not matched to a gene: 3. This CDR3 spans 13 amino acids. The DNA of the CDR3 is TGTGCCTGGAGAGACAGGGGGACCTATGGCTACACCTTC. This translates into CAWRDRGTYGYTF.

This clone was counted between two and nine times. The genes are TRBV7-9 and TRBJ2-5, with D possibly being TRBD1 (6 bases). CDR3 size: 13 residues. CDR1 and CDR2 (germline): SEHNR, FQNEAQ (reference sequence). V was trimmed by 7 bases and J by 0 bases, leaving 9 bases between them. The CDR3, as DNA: TGTGCCAGCATCGACAGGAACCAAGAGACCCAGTACTTC. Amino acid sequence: CASIDRNQETQYF.

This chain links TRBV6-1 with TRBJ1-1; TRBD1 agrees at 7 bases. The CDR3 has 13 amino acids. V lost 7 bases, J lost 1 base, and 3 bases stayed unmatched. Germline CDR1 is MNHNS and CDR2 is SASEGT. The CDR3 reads CASIRTGNTEAFF. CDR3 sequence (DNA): TGTGCCAGCATTAGGACAGGGAACACTGAAGCTTTCTTT.

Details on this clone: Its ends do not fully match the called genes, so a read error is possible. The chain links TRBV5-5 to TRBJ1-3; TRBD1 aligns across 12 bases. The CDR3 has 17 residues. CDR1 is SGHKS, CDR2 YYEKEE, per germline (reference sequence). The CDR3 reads CASSFTGTGGAGNTIYF. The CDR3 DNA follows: TGTGCCAGCAGCTTCACCGGGACAGGGGGCGCTGGGAACACCATATATTTT.